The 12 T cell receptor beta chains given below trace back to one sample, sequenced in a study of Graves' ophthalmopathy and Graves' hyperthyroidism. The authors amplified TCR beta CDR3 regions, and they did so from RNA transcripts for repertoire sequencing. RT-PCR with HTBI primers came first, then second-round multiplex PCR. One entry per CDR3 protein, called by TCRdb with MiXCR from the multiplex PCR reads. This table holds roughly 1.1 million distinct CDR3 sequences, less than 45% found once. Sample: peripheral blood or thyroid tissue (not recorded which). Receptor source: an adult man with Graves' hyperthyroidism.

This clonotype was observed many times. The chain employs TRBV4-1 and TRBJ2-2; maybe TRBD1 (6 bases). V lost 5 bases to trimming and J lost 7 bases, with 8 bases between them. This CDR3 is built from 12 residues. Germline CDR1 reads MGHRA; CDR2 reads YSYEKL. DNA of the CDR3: TGCGCCAGCAGCGGGACATACGGGGAGCTGTTTTTT. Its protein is CASSGTYGELFF.

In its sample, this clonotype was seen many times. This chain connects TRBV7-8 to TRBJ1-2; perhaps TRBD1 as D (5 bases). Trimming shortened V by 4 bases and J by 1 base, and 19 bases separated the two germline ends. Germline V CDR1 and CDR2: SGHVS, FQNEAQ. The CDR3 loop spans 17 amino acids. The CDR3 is CASSSTPGPRINYGYTF. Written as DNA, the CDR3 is TGTGCCAGCAGCTCTACTCCGGGACCGAGGATTAACTATGGCTACACCTTC.

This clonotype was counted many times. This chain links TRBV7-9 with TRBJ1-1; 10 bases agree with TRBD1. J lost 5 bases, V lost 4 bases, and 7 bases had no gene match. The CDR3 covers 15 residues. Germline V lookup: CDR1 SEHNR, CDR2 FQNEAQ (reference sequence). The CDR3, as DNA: TGTGCCAGCAGCTCTCCCCGGACAGGGGGGACTGAAGCTTTCTTT. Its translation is CASSSPRTGGTEAFF.

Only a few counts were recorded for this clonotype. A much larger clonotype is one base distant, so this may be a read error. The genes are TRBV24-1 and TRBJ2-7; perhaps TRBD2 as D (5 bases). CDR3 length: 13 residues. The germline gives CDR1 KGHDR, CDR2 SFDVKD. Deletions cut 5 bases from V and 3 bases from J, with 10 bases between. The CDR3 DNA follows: TGTGCCACCAGTGGGTACGGGGACTACGAGCAGTACTTC. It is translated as CATSGYGDYEQYF.

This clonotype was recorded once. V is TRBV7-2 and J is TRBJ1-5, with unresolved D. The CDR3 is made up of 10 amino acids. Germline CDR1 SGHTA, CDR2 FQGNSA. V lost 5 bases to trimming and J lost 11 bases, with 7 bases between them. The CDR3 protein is CASSPGTQHF. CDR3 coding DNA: TGTGCCAGCAGCCCTGGGACCCAGCATTTT. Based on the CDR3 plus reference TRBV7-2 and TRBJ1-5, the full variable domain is GAGVSQSPSNKVTEKGKDVELRCDPISGHTALYWYRQSLGQGLEFLIYFQGNSAPDKSGLPSDRFSAERTGGSVSTLTIQRTQQEDSAVYLCASSPGTQHFGDGTRLSIL.

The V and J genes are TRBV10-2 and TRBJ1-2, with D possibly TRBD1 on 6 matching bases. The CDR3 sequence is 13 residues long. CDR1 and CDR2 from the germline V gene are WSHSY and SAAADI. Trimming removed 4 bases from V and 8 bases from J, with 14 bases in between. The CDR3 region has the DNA TGCGCCAGCAGTGGGATAGGGGGATCCGGCTACACCTTC. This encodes CASSGIGGSGYTF.

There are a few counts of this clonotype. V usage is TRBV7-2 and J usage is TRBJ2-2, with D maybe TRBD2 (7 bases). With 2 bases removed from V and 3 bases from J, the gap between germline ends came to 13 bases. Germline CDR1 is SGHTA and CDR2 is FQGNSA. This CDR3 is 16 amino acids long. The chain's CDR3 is CASSLSRGAYTGELFF. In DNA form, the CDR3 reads TGTGCCAGCAGCTTATCTCGGGGGGCGTACACCGGGGAGCTGTTTTTT.

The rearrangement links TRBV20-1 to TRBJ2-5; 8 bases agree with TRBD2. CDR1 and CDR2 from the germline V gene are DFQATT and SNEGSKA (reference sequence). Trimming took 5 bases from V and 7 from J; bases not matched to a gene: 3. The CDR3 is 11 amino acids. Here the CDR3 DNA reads TGCAGTGCTCCCGGGGGGGGGACCCAGTACTTC. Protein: CSAPGGGTQYF.

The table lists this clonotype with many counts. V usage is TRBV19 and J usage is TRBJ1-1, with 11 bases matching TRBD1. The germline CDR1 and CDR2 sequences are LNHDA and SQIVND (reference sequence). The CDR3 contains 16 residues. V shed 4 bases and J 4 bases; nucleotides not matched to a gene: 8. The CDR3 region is CASSTGTGGFGTEAFF. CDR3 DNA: TGTGCCAGTAGTACCGGGACAGGGGGTTTCGGCACTGAAGCTTTCTTT.

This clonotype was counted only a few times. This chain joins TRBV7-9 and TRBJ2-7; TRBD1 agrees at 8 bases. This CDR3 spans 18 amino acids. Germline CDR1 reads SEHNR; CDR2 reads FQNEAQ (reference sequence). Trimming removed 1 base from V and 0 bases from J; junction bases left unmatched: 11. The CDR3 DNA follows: TGTGCCAGCAGCTTAGGCGGATTACTGGACAGGGCCTCCTACGAGCAGTACTTC. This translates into CASSLGGLLDRASYEQYF.

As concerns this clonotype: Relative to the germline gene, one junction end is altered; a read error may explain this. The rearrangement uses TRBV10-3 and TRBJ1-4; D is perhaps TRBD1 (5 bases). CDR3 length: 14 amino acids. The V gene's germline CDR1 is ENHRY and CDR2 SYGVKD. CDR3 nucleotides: TGTGCCAGCAGTTTTTTTGGGGGAAATGAAAAACTGTTTTTT. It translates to CASSFFGGNEKLFF.

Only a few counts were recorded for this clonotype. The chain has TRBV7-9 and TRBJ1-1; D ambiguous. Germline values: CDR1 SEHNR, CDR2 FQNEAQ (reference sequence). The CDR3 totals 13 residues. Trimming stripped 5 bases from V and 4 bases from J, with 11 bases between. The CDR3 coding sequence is TGTGCCAGCAGCGCCTCTTTGAGCACTGAAGCTTTCTTT. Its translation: CASSASLSTEAFF.